The source of this T cell receptor (beta chain) is a study of cytomegalovirus exposure and HLA in healthy donors (dated by TCRdb to 2017 to 2019). Study-level background: In an earlier analysis of several hundred of the donors, 276 Gb of sequence data and 90 million to 120 million unique TCR beta sequences from approximately 180 million T cells were reported. Approximately 330 gigabases of sequencing data and approximately 92 million unique TCR sequences made up an early release that covered 640 HLA-typed donors. The genetic ancestry cluster associated with self-reported Caucasian donors included about four fifths of the 350 to 500 genotyped donors. The study aimed to test whether cataloging public T cell receptors could reveal signatures of past pathogen exposure. The T cell repertoires of roughly 660 subjects were profiled by immunosequencing and related to cytomegalovirus serostatus. Along with the approximately 700-subject first cohort, a separate validation cohort of over a hundred different subjects was used. The study combined high-throughput TCR immunosequencing, statistical association of individual TCRs with disease status, and machine learning to predict cytomegalovirus infection status. A later analysis re-analyzed previously published TCR beta repertoires from roughly 600 donors and added high-resolution HLA genotyping to study TCR occurrence patterns. Rather than using new phenotypic data, the later analysis identified candidate immune exposures from TCR beta sequences and from how often those sequences occurred across donors. To decide whether each TCR beta V gene segment behaved as functional or pseudogenic, an earlier analysis of approximately 620 of the donors relied on high-throughput TCR beta sequencing. Alongside the repertoire data, information on donor age, sex, ethnicity and CMV serostatus was compiled. In a later genetic analysis, genome-wide SNP genotypes for 398 of the 666 donors were used, and that subset was treated as a discovery cohort. Every discovery cohort repertoire had been produced on one sequencing platform. HLA typing included class I and class II loci at four-digit resolution. The number of typed donors differed by locus: 629-630 for A, B, C, DRB1 and DQB1; about 520 for DQA1; 606 for DPA1; and about 450 for DPB1. About 5 DR-DQ haplotypes were handled as single units for association and clustering, since linkage in the cohort was strong. On average, roughly 240,000 unique TCR beta nucleotide sequences were sequenced per donor among 398 genotyped donors of the cohort, with roughly 18% of those sequences being non-productive.

The cohort comprised around 690 healthy bone marrow donors. Cohort members were all nominally healthy when sampled, although unrecorded immune exposures were likely present. The donor was CMV seronegative and belonged to the group of 352 seronegative cohort members. A peripheral blood sample was provided by each donor, and peripheral blood mononuclear cells were used for TCR beta sequencing. The Qiagen DNeasy Blood Extraction Kit was used to extract genomic DNA from the blood cell samples. Library prep was done by the immunoSEQ multiplex PCR assay. A mixture of 60 forward primers for TCR Vbeta segments and 13 reverse primers for TCR Jbeta segments was used in the multiplex PCR. Amplification of the CDR3 region of rearranged TCR beta genes was performed with a multiplex PCR assay on genomic DNA. Amplified TCR beta libraries were sequenced as 87-base-pair reads on the Illumina HiSeq System. From the authors' description of their analysis: A later analysis tallied roughly 80 million unique TCR beta chains across the 550 to 850 repertoires, and some 10 million of those chains were shared by two or more donors. A nearest-neighbor algorithm error-corrected the raw reads and collapsed the reads into unique sequences, merging closely related sequences to remove PCR and sequencing errors. V, D and J gene segments were assigned by aligning CDR3 sequences to IMGT reference sequences. For a sequence to be retained, at least a six-nucleotide match to both a V gene segment and a J gene segment was required. A rearrangement counted as productive if the CDR3 had no stop codons and remained in frame with V and J, and every other rearrangement counted as non-productive. CDR3 was defined by IMGT convention, running from the second conserved V-encoded cysteine to the conserved J-encoded phenylalanine. The earlier analysis of a few hundred of the donors excluded any sequence lacking an unambiguous match to a single V gene segment. An earlier analysis of fewer than 750 of the donors called V segments functional above 56.7% productive rearrangements and segregating when the between-donor standard deviation exceeded 5%. A statistical classification framework was built for diagnosing cytomegalovirus status from the catalog of TCR beta chain sequences. In a later analysis, TCR nucleotide sequences were compared against IMGT/GENE-DB human TR gene sequences so that V and J genes could be assigned. The TCRdist pipeline was used in a later analysis to assign CDR3 sequences and most-parsimonious VDJ recombination scenarios. In a later analysis, every TCR beta chain was defined by the combination of its CDR3 amino acid sequence and its V-gene family, and reads without a unique V-gene family were dropped. A later analysis removed roughly 590 highly shared, low-generation-probability nucleotide sequences to deal with suspected cross-contamination and a sequencing artifact. For each public chain, a later analysis derived a clonal expansion index from normalized ranks of inferred template counts within each repertoire. Generation probabilities in a later analysis came from a VDJ recombination model fitted to out-of-frame rearrangements, and those results were checked against IGoR. Hypergeometric tests were used in a later analysis to score TCR-TCR, TCR-HLA and TCR-CMV co-occurrence, with a repertoire-size bias correction applied to the TCR pairs. A later analysis estimated false discovery rates by permuting HLA or CMV assignments 20 times. A later analysis grouped co-occurring TCRs with DBSCAN, adding TCRdist sequence similarity when clustering within HLA-allele-positive subsets. Co-occurrence clustering excluded repertoires with fewer than 30,000 or more than 120,000 public chains, plus five with anomalous nucleotide sharing. What TCRdb holds here is the immuneACCESS table cut down to in-frame rearrangements. Part of the clones is not present; checked against another copy, under half of the missing clones reflect an unresolved V gene, and the others are unexplained. V and J calls and clone size are as listed in that table; D and trimming were resolved from the DNA. The sample records 140,000 or so clones, around four fifths of which are singletons. The ten most abundant clones make up roughly 3.4% of the sample.

Paper-wide results and their limitations: Compared with equally common non-associated chains, HLA-associated TCR beta chains in a later analysis were more clonally expanded and had lower generation probabilities. According to a later analysis, TCR association rates differed among HLA loci, with DRB1 alleles showing the most associated TCRs and HLA-C alleles showing the fewest. According to a later analysis, most CMV-associated TCR beta chains appeared to be HLA-restricted, and the HLA associations seemed to be driven largely by CMV exposure. Because the 87-base-pair reads could not distinguish some IMGT-functional V segments, including TRBV6-2 and TRBV6-3, those segments were excluded. In vitro tests confirmed that a few of the cytomegalovirus-associated TCR beta chains recognize cytomegalovirus antigens. In a later analysis, several top co-occurrence clusters were reported to appear linked to parvovirus B19, influenza, CMV and Epstein-Barr virus. Broadly in line with IMGT annotations, most TCR beta V segments showed up in productive rearrangements about 90% or about 30% of the time in an earlier analysis of around 600 of the donors. The presence/absence analyses assumed that sequencing depth was roughly uniform across donors, and that assumption may not be true. A total of fewer than 200 TCR beta chains were listed by the study as associated with cytomegalovirus. CMV serostatus was the only immune exposure information available for the cohort. Because HLA typing was missing for some donors at each locus, association tests included only the typed subset. A further reported finding was that TCR beta sequences accurately predicted the HLA-A and HLA-B alleles for most subjects in the first cohort. A cluster of highly shared sequence variants was judged likely to represent a technical artifact of the sequencing pipeline. The cohort was sequenced for TCR beta chains only, and without alpha or paired-chain data the features that could be detected were limited. Correlated functional status among segregating V segments might reflect linkage disequilibrium, but an unknown experimental factor could not be ruled out. Some 16 rarely observed V segments, including chromosome 9 orphons, were excluded from the earlier analysis of several hundred of the donors because counts were too low. A later analysis associated 15,000 to 20,000 TCR beta sequences with specific HLA alleles at a false discovery rate of 0.05. A later genetic analysis associated a missense DCLRE1C variant with V-gene and J-gene trimming of TCR beta chains, and an independent cohort replicated the association. The authors suggested that the approach could potentially be extended to other disease states and immunological phenotypes. In both the original and validation cohorts, the classifier was reported to diagnose cytomegalovirus status with high specificity and sensitivity. When HLA alleles, especially DR and DQ, strongly co-occurred, attributing TCR associations to individual alleles was difficult. Compared with the 666-donor mean, donors in an Asian-associated ancestry cluster had fewer N-insertions in productive TCRs, according to a later genetic analysis. Most TCR sequences were seen in very few donors, while some public TCRs were found in many individuals.

With respect to this clone: What this receptor recognizes is not known. Within one base of it there is no much larger clone, and no base qualities were kept.

The germline V gene encodes CDR1 LGHNA and CDR2 YNFKEQ. V loses 3 bases of germline sequence and J loses 0 bases, and the interval between the two ends is 11 bases. Inclusive of the bounding cysteine and phenylalanine, the CDR3 is 15 residues long. Of the read, only the CDR3 DNA is kept; its 45 bases are in frame from base 1. This TCR was recovered from a male donor in good health and CMV-seronegative. The chain uses TRBV4-2 and TRBJ1-1, with TRBD1 as a weak D call on 6 bases. The sample comprised PBMCs. The CDR3 has the sequence CASSQDTGLNTEAFF. In nucleotides, the sequence is TGTGCCAGCAGCCAGGATACAGGGTTGAACACTGAAGCTTTCTTT.